Each of the 10 T cell receptor beta chains below was sequenced from the same sample in a study of identical twins. MiXCR, applied by TCRdb to the 5' RACE reads, yields one record per CDR3 protein. The sample lists 1.5 million or so distinct CDR3 sequences, about 32% occurring once. The sequencing input was cord blood. The receptors were gathered from a newborn girl in good health.

This clonotype is a singleton in its sample. The chain carries TRBV12-3 or TRBV12-4 and TRBJ2-3; maybe TRBD2 (7 bases). Trimming cost V 9 bases and J 0 bases, with 16 bases left between them. The length of the CDR3 is 15 residues. The CDR3 reads CASGQGGGSTDTQYF. The CDR3 bases are TGTGCCAGTGGACAAGGGGGGGGAAGCACAGATACGCAGTATTTT.

V is TRBV2 and J is TRBJ2-3; weak D call: TRBD2 (6 bases). Germline CDR1 and CDR2: SNHLY and FYNNEI. The CDR3 runs 16 residues. V shed 4 bases and J shed 2 bases, with 16 bases lying between them. The DNA for the CDR3 is TGTGCCAGCAGTGTCCGGGACTCACTTTTCACAGATACGCAGTATTTT. Residues: CASSVRDSLFTDTQYF.

The sample holds a few counts of this clonotype. The chain links TRBV7-6 to TRBJ2-5; 14 nucleotides align to TRBD2. The J call may be faulty, since TRBJ2-7 better matches the DNA end. The CDR3 is 14 residues long. Germline V lookup: CDR1 SGHVS, CDR2 FNYEAQ. In nucleotides, the CDR3 is TGTGCCAGCAGCGCCGGGACTAGCGGGAGCGAGCAGTACTTC. It is translated as CASSAGTSGSEQYF.

The chain joins TRBV5-6 to TRBJ1-1; the match to TRBD1 covers 8 bases. This CDR3 region has 15 residues. Per germline, CDR1 SGHDT and CDR2 YYEEEE. V shed 2 bases and J 4 bases; nucleotides not matched to a gene: 7. The CDR3 protein is CASSFRGHTVTEAFF. Here the CDR3 DNA reads TGTGCCAGCAGCTTCAGGGGGCACACGGTCACTGAAGCTTTCTTT.

The J gene is TRBJ2-3, the V gene TRBV20-1; D tentatively fits TRBD1 or TRBD2 (5 bases each). The CDR3 spans 15 residues. Germline values: CDR1 DFQATT, CDR2 SNEGSKA (reference sequence). Trimming removed 1 base from V and 0 bases from J, with 11 bases in between. CDR3 residues: CSARGDRLSTDTQYF. CDR3 DNA sequence: TGCAGTGCTAGAGGGGACCGCCTAAGCACAGATACGCAGTATTTT.

The chain employs TRBV19 and TRBJ1-6, with D possibly being TRBD1 (5 bases). V was shortened by 3 bases and J by 6 bases, with 9 bases between the two germline ends. The germline gives CDR1 LNHDA, CDR2 SQIVND (reference sequence). CDR3 length: 14 amino acids. For the CDR3, the DNA is TGTGCCAGTAGTATGAGCAGGGTTAATTCACCCCTCCACTTT. Residues: CASSMSRVNSPLHF. The full variable domain, completed using reference TRBV19 and TRBJ1-6, is DGGITQSPKYLFRKEGQNVTLSCEQNLNHDAMYWYRQDPGQGLRLIYYSQIVNDFQKGDIAEGYSVSREKKESFPLTVTSAQKNPTAFYLCASSMSRVNSPLHFGNGTRLTVT.

This chain links TRBV25-1 with TRBJ2-4; 10 bases map to TRBD2. CDR1 is MGHDK and CDR2 is SYGVNS in the germline V gene. CDR3 length: 15 amino acids. The ends lost 6 bases at V and 13 bases at J; junction bases unmatched: 15. The CDR3 DNA reads as TGTGCCAGCAGCGATAGCGGGAGGTCTCCTTACGGGCAGTACTTC. This translates into CASSDSGRSPYGQYF.

This clonotype was seen once. A junction end diverges from the germline sequence, so it may reflect a read error. The rearrangement links TRBV15 to TRBJ1-1; D is undetermined. CDR1 and CDR2 from the germline V gene are LNHNV and YYDKDF (reference sequence). The CDR3 runs 12 residues. CDR3 DNA sequence: TGTGCCGCCAGCAGAGCCCATTCCGAAGCTTTCTTT. This codes for CAASRAHSEAFF.

This clonotype was found a few times. The V gene is TRBV21-1, the J gene TRBJ2-1; the DNA was not compared with TRBD1, the D call given in the table. TRBV21-1 is a documented pseudogene. The CDR3 runs to 16 residues. DNA of the CDR3: TGTGCCAGCAGCAAAAGGAACGGACAGGGCTACAATGAGCAGTTCTTC. Its protein product is CASSKRNGQGYNEQFF.

This sequence joins TRBV20-1 and TRBJ2-1, with 9 positions matching TRBD2. The CDR3 sequence is 16 residues long. The junction had 7 bases not matched to a gene; V was cut back by 0 bases and J by 4 bases. Germline values: CDR1 DFQATT, CDR2 SNEGSKA (reference sequence). The CDR3, as DNA: TGCAGTGCTAGAGATCTGGCGGGAGGGAGTTACAATGAGCAGTTCTTC. It specifies CSARDLAGGSYNEQFF.